This T cell receptor beta chain emerged from a study of T cell repertoires in cytomegalovirus infection. About this clonotype itself: Its specificity is unknown.

The CDR3 consists of 13 residues. The ends were cut back, 4 bases at V and 8 bases at J, with 12 bases in the middle. Per the germline V gene, CDR1 is SEHNR and CDR2 is FQNEAQ (reference sequence). TCRdb ran MiXCR on the reads and lists one entry per CDR3 protein. In the table there are 700,000 to 850,000 distinct CDR3 sequences, about 31% of which are singletons. General observations from the study: Public TCR beta family frequency separated CMV-and-HLA carriers, including in an independent cohort.

This clonotype originated in a human donor in good health (CMV status not recorded). Some clones in this sample may be carry-over from other donors' samples. The material was cultured CD8+ T cells from PBMCs, obtained from culture after CMV antigen stimulation. The rearrangement uses TRBV7-9 and TRBJ1-5, with D possibly being TRBD1 (5 bases). The CDR3 protein is CASSWEGLEPQHF. The CDR3 DNA sequence: TGTGCCAGCAGCTGGGAGGGGTTGGAGCCCCAGCATTTT.